The clone carrying this T cell receptor (beta chain) was recorded a few times. Its antigen is not known. Primed by a sample-barcoded 5' primer and a J-beta primer mix, a second PCR proceeded for about 7 to 11 cycles. TCRdb re-called the 5' RACE reads with MiXCR, one entry per CDR3 protein. Of roughly 860,000 distinct CDR3 sequences listed, 62% were seen once; the top ten hold about a quarter. This record belongs to a study of blood T cells in healthy people across ages. Broader study findings: It was not known whether donors were CMV positive (a possible confounder of expanded clonotype changes).

The CDR3 consists of 14 residues. Trimming took off 0 bases at V and 3 bases at J, with 12 bases between the two ends. Germline loops: CDR1 SQVTM, CDR2 ANQGSEA. The sample was blood. The receptor comes from a man in his thirties or forties in good health. V gene TRBV29-1 combines with J gene TRBJ2-7; D not certain. CDR3 DNA: TGCAGCGTTGAAGATCCGGCCCTAGGCTACGAGCAGTACTTC. As protein: CSVEDPALGYEQYF.